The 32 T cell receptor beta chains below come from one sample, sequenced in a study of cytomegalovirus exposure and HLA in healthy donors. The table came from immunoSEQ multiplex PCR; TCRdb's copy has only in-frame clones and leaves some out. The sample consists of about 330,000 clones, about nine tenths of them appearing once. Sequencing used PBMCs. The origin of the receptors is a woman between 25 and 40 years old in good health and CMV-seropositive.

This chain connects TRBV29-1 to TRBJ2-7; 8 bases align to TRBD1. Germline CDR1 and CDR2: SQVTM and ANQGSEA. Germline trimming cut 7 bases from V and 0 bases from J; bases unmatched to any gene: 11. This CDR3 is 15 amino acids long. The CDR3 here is CSAGSGGSYSYEQYF. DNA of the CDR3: TGCAGCGCTGGCTCAGGGGGCTCTTACTCCTACGAGCAGTACTTC.

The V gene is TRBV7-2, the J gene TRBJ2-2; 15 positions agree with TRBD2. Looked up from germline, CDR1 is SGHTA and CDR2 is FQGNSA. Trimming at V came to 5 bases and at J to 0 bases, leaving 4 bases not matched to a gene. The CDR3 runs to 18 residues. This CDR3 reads CASSRTSGGAANTGELFF. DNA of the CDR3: TGTGCCAGCAGCAGGACTAGCGGGGGGGCAGCGAACACCGGGGAGCTGTTTTTT.

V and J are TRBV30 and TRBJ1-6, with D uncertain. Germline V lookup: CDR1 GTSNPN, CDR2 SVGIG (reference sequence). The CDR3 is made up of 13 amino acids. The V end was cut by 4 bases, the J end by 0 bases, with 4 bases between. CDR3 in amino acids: CAWTPSYNSPLHF. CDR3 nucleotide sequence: TGTGCCTGGACACCCTCCTATAATTCACCCCTCCACTTT. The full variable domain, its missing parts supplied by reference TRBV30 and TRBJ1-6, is SQTIHQWPATLVQPVGSPLSLECTVEGTSNPNLYWYRQAAGRGLQLLFYSVGIGQISSEVPQNLSASRPQDRQFILSSKKLLLSDSGFYLCAWTPSYNSPLHFGNGTRLTVT.

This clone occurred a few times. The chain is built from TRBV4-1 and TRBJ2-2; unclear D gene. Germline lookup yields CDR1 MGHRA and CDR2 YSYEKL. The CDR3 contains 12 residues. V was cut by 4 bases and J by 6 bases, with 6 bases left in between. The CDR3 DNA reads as TGCGCCAGCAGCCTTGGACCCGGGGAGCTGTTTTTT. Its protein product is CASSLGPGELFF.

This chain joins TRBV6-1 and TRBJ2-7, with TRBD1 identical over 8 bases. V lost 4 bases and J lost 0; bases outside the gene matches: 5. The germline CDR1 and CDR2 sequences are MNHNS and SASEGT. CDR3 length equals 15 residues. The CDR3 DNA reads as TGTGCCAGCAGTGCTGGACAGGGTCCCTCCTACGAGCAGTACTTC. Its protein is CASSAGQGPSYEQYF.

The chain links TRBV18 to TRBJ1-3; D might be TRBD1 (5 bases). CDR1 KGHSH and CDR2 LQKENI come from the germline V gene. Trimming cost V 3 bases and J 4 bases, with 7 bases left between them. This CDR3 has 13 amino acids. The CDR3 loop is CASSPTEGNTIYF. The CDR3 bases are TGTGCCAGCTCACCGACAGAGGGAAACACCATATATTTT. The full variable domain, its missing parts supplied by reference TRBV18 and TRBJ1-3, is NAGVMQNPRHLVRRRGQEARLRCSPMKGHSHVYWYRQLPEEGLKFMVYLQKENIIDESGMPKERFSAEFPKEGPSILRIQQVVRGDSAAYFCASSPTEGNTIYFGEGSWLTVV.

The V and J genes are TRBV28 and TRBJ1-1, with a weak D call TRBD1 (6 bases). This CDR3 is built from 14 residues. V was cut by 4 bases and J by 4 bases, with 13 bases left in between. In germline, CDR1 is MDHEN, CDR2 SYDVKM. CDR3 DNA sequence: TGTGCCAGCAGTTCGGGGGCGGCGGGCACTGAAGCTTTCTTT. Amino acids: CASSSGAAGTEAFF. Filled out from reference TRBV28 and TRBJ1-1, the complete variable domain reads DVKVTQSSRYLVKRTGEKVFLECVQDMDHENMFWYRQDPGLGLRLIYFSYDVKMKEKGDIPEGYSVSREKKERFSLILESASTNQTSMYLCASSSGAAGTEAFFGQGTRLTVV.

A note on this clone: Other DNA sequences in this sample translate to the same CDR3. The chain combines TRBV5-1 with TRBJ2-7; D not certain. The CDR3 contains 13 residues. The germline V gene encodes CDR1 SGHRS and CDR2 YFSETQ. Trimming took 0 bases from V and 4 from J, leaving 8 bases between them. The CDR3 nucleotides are TGCGCCAGCAGCTTGGTACTTGGTTACGAGCAGTACTTC. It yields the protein CASSLVLGYEQYF. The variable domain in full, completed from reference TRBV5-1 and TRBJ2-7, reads KAGVTQTPRYLIKTRGQQVTLSCSPISGHRSVSWYQQTPGQGLQFLFEYFSETQRNKGNFPGRFSGRQFSNSRSEMNVSTLELGDSALYLCASSLVLGYEQYFGPGTRLTVT.

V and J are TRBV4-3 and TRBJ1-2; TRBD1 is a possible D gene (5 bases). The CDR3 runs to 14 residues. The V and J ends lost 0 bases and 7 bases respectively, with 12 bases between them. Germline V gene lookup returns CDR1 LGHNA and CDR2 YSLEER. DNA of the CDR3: TGCGCCAGCAGCCAAGATGCAGGGTCGGCTGGCTACACCTTC. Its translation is CASSQDAGSAGYTF.

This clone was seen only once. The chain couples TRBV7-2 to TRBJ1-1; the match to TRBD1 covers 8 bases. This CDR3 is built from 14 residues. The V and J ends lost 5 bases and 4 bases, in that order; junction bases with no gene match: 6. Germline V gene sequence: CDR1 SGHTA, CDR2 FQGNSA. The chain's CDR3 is CASSPGQVSTEAFF. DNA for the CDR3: TGTGCCAGCAGCCCGGGACAGGTATCCACTGAAGCTTTCTTT.

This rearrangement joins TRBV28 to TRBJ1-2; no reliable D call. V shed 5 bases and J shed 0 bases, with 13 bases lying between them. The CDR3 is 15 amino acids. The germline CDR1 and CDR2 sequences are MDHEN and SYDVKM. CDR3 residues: CASSREGEANYGYTF. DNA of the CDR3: TGTGCCAGCAGTCGAGAGGGAGAAGCTAACTATGGCTACACCTTC.

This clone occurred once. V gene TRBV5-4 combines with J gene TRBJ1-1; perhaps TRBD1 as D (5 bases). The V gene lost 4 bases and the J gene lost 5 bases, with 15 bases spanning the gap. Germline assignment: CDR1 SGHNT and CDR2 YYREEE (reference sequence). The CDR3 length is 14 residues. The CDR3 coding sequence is TGTGCCAGCAGCCCCATGGGGGGTTGGACTGAAGCTTTCTTT. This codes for CASSPMGGWTEAFF.

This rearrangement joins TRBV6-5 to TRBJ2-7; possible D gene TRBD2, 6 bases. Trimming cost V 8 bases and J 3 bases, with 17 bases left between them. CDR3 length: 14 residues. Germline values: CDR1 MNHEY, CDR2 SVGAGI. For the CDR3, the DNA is TGTGCCAGCGGAGCTAGCGCTCCGCGCTACGAGCAGTACTTC. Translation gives CASGASAPRYEQYF.

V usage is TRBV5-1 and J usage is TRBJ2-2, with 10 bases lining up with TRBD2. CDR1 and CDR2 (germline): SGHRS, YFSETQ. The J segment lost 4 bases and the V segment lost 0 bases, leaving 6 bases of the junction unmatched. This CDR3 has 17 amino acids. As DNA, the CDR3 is TGCGCCAGCAGCTTGGACCTAGCGGGAGAGTTCACCGGGGAGCTGTTTTTT. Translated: CASSLDLAGEFTGELFF. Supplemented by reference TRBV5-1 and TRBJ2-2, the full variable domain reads KAGVTQTPRYLIKTRGQQVTLSCSPISGHRSVSWYQQTPGQGLQFLFEYFSETQRNKGNFPGRFSGRQFSNSRSEMNVSTLELGDSALYLCASSLDLAGEFTGELFFGEGSRLTVL.

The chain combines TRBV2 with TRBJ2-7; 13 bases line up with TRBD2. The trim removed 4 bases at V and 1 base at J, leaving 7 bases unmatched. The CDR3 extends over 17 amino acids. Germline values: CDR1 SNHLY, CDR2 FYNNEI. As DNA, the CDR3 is TGTGCCAGCAGTGGTCGGACTAGCGGGAGTATTTCCTACGAGCAGTACTTC. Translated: CASSGRTSGSISYEQYF.

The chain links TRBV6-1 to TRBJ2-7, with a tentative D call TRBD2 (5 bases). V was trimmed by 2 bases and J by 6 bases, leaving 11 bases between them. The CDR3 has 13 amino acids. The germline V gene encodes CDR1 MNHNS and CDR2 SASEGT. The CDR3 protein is CASSESGRGEQYF. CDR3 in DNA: TGTGCCAGCAGTGAAAGTGGCCGGGGCGAGCAGTACTTC.

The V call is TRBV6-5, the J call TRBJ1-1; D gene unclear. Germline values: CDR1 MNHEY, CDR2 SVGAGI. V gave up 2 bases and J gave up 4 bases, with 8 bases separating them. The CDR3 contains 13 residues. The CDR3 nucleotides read TGTGCCAGCAGTTACGGGTCGGTCACTGAAGCTTTCTTT. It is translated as CASSYGSVTEAFF.

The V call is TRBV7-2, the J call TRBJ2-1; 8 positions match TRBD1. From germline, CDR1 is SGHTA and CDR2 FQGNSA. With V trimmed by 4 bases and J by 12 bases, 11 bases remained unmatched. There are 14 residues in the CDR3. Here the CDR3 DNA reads TGTGCCAGCAGCTACGACAGGGGAGAAGCTGGGCAGTTCTTC. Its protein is CASSYDRGEAGQFF. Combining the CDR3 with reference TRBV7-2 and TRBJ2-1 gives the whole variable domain GAGVSQSPSNKVTEKGKDVELRCDPISGHTALYWYRQSLGQGLEFLIYFQGNSAPDKSGLPSDRFSAERTGGSVSTLTIQRTQQEDSAVYLCASSYDRGEAGQFFGPGTRLTVL.

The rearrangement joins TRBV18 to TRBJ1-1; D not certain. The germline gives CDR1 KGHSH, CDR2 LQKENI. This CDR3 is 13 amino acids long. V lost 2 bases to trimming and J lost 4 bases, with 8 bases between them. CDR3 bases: TGTGCCAGCTCACCAGATTGGGGCACTGAAGCTTTCTTT. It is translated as CASSPDWGTEAFF.

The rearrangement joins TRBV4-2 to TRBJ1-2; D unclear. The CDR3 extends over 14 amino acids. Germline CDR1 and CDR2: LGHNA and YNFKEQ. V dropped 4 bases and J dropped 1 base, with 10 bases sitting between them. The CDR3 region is CASSPEAINYGYTF. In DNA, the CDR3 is TGTGCCAGCAGCCCCGAGGCTATTAACTATGGCTACACCTTC.

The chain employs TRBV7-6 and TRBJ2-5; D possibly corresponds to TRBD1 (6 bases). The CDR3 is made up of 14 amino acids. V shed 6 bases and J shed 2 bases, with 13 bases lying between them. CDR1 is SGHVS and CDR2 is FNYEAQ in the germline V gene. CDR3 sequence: CASSNRAFQETQYF. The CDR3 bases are TGTGCCAGCAGTAACAGGGCCTTTCAAGAGACCCAGTACTTC.

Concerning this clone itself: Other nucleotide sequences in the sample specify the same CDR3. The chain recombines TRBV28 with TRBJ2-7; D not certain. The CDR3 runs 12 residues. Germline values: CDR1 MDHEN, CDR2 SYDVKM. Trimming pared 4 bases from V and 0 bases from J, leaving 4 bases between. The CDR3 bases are TGTGCCAGCAGTTATAGCTCCTACGAGCAGTACTTC. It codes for CASSYSSYEQYF.

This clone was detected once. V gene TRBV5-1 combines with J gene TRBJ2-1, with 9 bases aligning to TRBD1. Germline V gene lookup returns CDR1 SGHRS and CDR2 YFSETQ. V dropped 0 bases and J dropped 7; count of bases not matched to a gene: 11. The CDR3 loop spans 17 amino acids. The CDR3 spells CASSLVGQGGRRNEQFF. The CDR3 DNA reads TGCGCCAGCAGCTTGGTGGGACAGGGAGGGAGGCGAAATGAGCAGTTCTTC.

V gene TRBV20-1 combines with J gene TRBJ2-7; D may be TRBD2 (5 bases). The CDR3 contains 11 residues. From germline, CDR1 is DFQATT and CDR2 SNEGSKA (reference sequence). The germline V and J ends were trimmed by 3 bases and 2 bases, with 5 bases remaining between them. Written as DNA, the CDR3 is TGCAGTGCTAGGGGAGCCTACGAGCAGTACTTC. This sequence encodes CSARGAYEQYF.

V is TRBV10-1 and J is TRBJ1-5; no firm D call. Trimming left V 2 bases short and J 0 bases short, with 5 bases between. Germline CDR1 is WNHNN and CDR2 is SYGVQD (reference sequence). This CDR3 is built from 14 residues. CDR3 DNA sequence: TGCGCCAGCAGTGAGGCCAGTAGCAATCAGCCCCAGCATTTT. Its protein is CASSEASSNQPQHF.

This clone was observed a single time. DNA for the CDR3: TGTGCCAGCAGTTTATTAGCGGGGGCTATAAGTGGCTACACCTTC. Translating gives CASSLLAGAISGYTF. The chain is built from TRBV28 and TRBJ1-2, with a weak D call TRBD1 (6 bases). CDR3 length: 15 residues. In germline, CDR1 is MDHEN, CDR2 SYDVKM. Trimming pared 1 base from V and 7 bases from J, leaving 16 bases between.

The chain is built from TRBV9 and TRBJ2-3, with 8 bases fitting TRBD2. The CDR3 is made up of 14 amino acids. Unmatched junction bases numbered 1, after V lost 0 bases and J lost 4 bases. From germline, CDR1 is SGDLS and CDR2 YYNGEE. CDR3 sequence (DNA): TGTGCCAGCAGCGTAGCGGGGGGGCCAGATACGCAGTATTTT. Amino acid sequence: CASSVAGGPDTQYF.

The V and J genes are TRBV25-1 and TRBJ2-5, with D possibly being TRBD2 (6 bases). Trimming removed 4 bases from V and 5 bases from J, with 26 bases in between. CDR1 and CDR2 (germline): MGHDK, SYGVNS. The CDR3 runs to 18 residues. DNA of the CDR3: TGTGCCAGCAGTGGCCGGGATGAGGAACGGGAGCGTAGTGAGACCCAGTACTTC. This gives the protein CASSGRDEERERSETQYF.

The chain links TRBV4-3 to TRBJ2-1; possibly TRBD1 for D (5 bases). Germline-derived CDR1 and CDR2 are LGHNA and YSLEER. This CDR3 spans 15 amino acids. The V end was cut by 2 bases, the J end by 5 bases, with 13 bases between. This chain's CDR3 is CASSQRQRWNNEQFF. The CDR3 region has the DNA TGCGCCAGCAGCCAAAGACAGAGATGGAACAATGAGCAGTTCTTC.

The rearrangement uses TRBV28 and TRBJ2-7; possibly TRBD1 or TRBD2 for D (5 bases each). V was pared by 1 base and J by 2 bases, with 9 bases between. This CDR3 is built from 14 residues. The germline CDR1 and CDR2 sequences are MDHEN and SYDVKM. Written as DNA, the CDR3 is TGTGCCAGCAGTTTATTTCAGGGAGCCTACGAGCAGTACTTC. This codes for CASSLFQGAYEQYF.

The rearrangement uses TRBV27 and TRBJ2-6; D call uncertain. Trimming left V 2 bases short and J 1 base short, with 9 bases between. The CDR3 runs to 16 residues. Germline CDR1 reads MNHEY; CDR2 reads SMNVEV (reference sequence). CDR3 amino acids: CASSLPPGSGANVLTF. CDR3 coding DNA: TGTGCCAGCAGTTTACCCCCGGGTTCTGGGGCCAACGTCCTGACTTTC.

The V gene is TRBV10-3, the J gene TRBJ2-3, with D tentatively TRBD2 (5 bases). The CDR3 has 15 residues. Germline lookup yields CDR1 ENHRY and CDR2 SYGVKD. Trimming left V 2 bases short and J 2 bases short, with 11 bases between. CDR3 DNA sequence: TGTGCCATCAGTGAGGCTAGCACTTACACAGATACGCAGTATTTT. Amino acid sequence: CAISEASTYTDTQYF.